This T cell receptor beta chain is from a study of T cell responses to AZD1222 COVID-19 vaccine. Sequencing used immunoSEQ multiplex PCR; TCRdb keeps in-frame clones, though not all of them. The table has roughly 200,000 clones, roughly 94% seen once. CDR3 length: 13 residues. V was clipped by 7 bases and J by 8 bases; unmatched bases: 9. The V gene's germline CDR1 is SNHLY and CDR2 FYNNEI. Sample: peripheral blood, taken 28 days after the second dose of the MenACWY control vaccine. The TCR comes from an adult who received the MenACWY meningococcal vaccine as a control. The V gene is TRBV2, the J gene TRBJ1-2; 8 nucleotides align to TRBD1. CDR3 bases: TGTGCCAGCACTAGGACAGGGCAGAGCGGCTACACCTTC. Residues: CASTRTGQSGYTF.